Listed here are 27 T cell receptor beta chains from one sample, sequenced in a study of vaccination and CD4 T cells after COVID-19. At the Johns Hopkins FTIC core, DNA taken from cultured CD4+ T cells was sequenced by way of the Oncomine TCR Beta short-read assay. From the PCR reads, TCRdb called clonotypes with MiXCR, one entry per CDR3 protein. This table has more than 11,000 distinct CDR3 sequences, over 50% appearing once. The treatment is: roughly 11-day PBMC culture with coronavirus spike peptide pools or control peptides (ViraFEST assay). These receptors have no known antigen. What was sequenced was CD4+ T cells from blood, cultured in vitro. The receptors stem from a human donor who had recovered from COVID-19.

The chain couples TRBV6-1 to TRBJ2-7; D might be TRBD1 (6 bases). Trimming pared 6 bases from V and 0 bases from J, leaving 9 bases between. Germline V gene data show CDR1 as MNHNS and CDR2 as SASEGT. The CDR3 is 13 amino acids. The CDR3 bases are TGTGCCAGCAGCCGGGACACCTCCTACGAGCAGTACTTC. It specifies CASSRDTSYEQYF.

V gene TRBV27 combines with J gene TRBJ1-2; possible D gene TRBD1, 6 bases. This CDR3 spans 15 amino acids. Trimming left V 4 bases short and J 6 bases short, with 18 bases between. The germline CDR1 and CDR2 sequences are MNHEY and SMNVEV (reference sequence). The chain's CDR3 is CASSSPPTGFHGYTF. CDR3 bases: TGTGCCAGCAGTTCCCCCCCCACAGGGTTCCATGGCTACACCTTC.

The CDR3 bases are TGTGCCAGCAGCCGCCGAGGGTTGCGGGGGATCTTAGTTAATGAGCAGTTCTTC. It codes for CASSRRGLRGILVNEQFF. The chain carries TRBV6-1 and TRBJ2-1, with TRBD2 matching over 7 bases. J was trimmed by 7 bases and V by 6 bases; bases with no gene match: 21. Germline V gene lookup returns CDR1 MNHNS and CDR2 SASEGT. The CDR3 runs 18 residues.

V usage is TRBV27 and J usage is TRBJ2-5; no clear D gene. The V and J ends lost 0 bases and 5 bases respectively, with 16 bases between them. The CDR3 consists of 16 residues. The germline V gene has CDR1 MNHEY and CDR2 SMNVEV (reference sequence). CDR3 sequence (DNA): TGTGCCAGCAGTTTATCGAGGCCACCAATTCAGGAGACCCAGTACTTC. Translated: CASSLSRPPIQETQYF.

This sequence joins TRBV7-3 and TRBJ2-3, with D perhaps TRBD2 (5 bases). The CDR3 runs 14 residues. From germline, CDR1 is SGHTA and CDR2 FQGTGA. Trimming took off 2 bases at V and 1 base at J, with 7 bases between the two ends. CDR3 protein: CASSLLGGTDTQYF. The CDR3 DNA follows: TGTGCCAGCAGCTTACTCGGGGGCACAGATACGCAGTATTTT.

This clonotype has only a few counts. In DNA form, the CDR3 reads TGCAGTGCTGGACAGGGGGCTGCTAATGAAAAACTGTTTTTT. Translating gives CSAGQGAANEKLFF. The chain combines TRBV20-1 with TRBJ1-4; TRBD1 agrees at 11 bases. V lost 5 bases and J lost 3; bases outside the gene matches: 2. The CDR3 runs 14 residues. Germline-derived CDR1 and CDR2 are DFQATT and SNEGSKA (reference sequence).

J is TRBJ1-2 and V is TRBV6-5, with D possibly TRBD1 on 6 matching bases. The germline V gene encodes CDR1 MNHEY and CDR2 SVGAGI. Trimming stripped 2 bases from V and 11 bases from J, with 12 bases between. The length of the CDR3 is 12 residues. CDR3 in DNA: TGTGCCAGCAGTTACGGGGGGGGCGGTTACACCTTC. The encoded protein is CASSYGGGGYTF.

CDR3 nucleotides: TGTGCCACCCGACCGGGACAGGGGGTTATTAGCAATCAGCCCCAGCATTTT. Its translation is CATRPGQGVISNQPQHF. This chain links TRBV6-1 with TRBJ1-5; 11 nucleotides line up with TRBD1. V dropped 10 bases and J dropped 0; count of bases not matched to a gene: 11. CDR1 and CDR2 from the germline V gene are MNHNS and SASEGT. This CDR3 region has 17 residues.

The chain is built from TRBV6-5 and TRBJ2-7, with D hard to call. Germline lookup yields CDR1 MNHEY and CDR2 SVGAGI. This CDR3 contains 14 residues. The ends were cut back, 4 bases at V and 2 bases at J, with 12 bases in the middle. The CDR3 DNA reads TGTGCCAGCAGTTTCACGGACGGCGCCTACGAGCAGTACTTC. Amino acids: CASSFTDGAYEQYF.

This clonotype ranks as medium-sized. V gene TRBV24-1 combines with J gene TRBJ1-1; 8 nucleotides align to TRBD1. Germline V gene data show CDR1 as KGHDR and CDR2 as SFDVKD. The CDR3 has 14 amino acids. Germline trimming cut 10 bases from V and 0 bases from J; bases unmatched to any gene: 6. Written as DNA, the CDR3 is TGTGCCACTAGGGCAGGGGGCGTGAACACTGAAGCTTTCTTT. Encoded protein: CATRAGGVNTEAFF.

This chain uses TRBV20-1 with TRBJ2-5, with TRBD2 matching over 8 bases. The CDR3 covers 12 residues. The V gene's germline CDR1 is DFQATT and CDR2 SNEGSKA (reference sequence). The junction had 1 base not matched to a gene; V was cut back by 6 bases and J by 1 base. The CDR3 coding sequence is TGCAGTGCCGGGACTAGCCAAGAGACCCAGTACTTC. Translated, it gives CSAGTSQETQYF.

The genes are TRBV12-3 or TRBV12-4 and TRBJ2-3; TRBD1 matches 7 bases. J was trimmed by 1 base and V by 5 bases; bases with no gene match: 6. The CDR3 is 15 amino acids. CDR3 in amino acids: CASSATTGGTDTQYF. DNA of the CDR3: TGTGCCAGCAGTGCTACCACAGGGGGCACAGATACGCAGTATTTT.

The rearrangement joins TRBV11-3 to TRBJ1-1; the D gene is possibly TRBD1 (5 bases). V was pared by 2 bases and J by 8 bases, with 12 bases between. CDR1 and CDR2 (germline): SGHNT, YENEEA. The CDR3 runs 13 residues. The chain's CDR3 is CASSLRDAREAFF. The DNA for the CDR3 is TGTGCCAGCAGCTTAAGGGACGCCCGAGAAGCTTTCTTT.

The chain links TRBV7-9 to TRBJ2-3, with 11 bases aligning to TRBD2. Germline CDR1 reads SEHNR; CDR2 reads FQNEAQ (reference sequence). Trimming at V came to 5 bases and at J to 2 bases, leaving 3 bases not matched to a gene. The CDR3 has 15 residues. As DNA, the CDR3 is TGTGCCAGCAGCCCTAGCGGGGGGCCCACAGATACGCAGTATTTT. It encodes CASSPSGGPTDTQYF.

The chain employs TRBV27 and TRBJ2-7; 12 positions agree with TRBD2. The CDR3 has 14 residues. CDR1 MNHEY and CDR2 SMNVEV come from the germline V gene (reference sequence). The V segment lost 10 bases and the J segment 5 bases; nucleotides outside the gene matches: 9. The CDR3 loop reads CATQGLAGRNEQYF. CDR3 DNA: TGTGCCACCCAAGGACTAGCGGGACGCAACGAGCAGTACTTC.

The CDR3 DNA sequence: TGTGCCAGCAGCTCCACCGGGACAGCGAATGAAAAACTGTTTTTT. Protein product: CASSSTGTANEKLFF. This chain uses TRBV7-2 with TRBJ1-4; 7 nucleotides line up with TRBD1. The CDR3 has 15 residues. Germline V gene sequence: CDR1 SGHTA, CDR2 FQGNSA. The ends lost 4 bases at V and 5 bases at J; junction bases unmatched: 7.

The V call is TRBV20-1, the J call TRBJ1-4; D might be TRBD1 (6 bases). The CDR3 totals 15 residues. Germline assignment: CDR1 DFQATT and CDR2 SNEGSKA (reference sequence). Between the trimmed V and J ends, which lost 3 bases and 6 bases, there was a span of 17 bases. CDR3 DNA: TGCAGTGCTAGTAGGCAGGGGTTGGCCTATGAAAAACTGTTTTTT. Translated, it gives CSASRQGLAYEKLFF.

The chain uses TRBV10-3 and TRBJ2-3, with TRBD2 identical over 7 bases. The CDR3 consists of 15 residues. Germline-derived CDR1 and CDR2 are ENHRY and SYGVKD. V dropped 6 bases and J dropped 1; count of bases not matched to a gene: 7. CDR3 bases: TGTGCCATCAGAGAGACTAGCCAACGCACAGATACGCAGTATTTT. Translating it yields CAIRETSQRTDTQYF.

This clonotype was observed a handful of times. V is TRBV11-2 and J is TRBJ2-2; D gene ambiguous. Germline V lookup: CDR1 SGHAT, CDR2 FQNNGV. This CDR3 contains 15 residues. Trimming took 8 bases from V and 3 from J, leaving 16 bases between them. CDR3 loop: CASGKMTWDTGELFF. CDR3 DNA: TGTGCCAGCGGCAAAATGACTTGGGACACCGGGGAGCTGTTTTTT.

As DNA, the CDR3 is TGTGCCAGCAGATTGCCGGGGGGAGAGACCCAGTACTTC. It translates to CASRLPGGETQYF. The J gene is TRBJ2-5, the V gene TRBV5-6, with 7 bases identical to TRBD2. Germline lookup yields CDR1 SGHDT and CDR2 YYEEEE. V trimming: 5 bases; J trimming: 4 bases; junction bases outside the gene matches: 5. This CDR3 comprises 13 residues.

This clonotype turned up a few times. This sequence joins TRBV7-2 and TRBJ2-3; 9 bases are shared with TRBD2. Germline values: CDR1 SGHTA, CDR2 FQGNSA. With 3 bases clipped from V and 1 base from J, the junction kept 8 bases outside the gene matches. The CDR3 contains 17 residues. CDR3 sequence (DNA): TGTGCCAGCAGCTTCGGCGGGAGGGGCTCCCGCACAGATACGCAGTATTTT. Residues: CASSFGGRGSRTDTQYF. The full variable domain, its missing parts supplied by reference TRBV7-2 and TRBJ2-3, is GAGVSQSPSNKVTEKGKDVELRCDPISGHTALYWYRQSLGQGLEFLIYFQGNSAPDKSGLPSDRFSAERTGGSVSTLTIQRTQQEDSAVYLCASSFGGRGSRTDTQYFGPGTRLTVL.

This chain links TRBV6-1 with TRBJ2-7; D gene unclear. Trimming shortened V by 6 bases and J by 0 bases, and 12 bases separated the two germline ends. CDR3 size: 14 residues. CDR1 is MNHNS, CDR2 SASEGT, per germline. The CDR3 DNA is TGTGCCAGCAGCACACAGCTTAGCTCCTACGAGCAGTACTTC. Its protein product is CASSTQLSSYEQYF.

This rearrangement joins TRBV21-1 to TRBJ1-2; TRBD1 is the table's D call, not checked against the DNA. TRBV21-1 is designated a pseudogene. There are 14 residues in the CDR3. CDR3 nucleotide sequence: TGTGCCAGCAGCCCTCGCCGGGGGAACTATGGCTACACCTTC. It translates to CASSPRRGNYGYTF.

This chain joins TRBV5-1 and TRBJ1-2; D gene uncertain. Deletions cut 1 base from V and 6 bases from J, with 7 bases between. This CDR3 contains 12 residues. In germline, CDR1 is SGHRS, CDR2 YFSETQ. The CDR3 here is CASSLTLNGYTF. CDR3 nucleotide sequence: TGCGCCAGCAGCTTGACCCTTAATGGCTACACCTTC.

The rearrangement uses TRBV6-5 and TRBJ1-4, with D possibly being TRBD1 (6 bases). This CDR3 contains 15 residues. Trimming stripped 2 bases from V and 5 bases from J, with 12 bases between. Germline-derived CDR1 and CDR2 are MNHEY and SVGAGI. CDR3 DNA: TGTGCCAGCAGTTACACGACAGGCCAAAATGAAAAACTGTTTTTT. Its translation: CASSYTTGQNEKLFF.

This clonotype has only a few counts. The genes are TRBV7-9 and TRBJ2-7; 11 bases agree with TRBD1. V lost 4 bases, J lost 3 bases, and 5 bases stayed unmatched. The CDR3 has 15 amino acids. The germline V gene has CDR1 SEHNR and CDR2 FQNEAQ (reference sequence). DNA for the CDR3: TGTGCCAGCAGCTCCTCCGGGACAGGGGGCTACGAGCAGTACTTC. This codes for CASSSSGTGGYEQYF.

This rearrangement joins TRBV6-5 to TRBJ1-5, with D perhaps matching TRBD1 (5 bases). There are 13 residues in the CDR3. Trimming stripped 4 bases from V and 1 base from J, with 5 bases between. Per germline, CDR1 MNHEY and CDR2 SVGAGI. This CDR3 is CASSWGSNQPQHF. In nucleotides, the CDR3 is TGTGCCAGCAGTTGGGGGAGCAATCAGCCCCAGCATTTT.